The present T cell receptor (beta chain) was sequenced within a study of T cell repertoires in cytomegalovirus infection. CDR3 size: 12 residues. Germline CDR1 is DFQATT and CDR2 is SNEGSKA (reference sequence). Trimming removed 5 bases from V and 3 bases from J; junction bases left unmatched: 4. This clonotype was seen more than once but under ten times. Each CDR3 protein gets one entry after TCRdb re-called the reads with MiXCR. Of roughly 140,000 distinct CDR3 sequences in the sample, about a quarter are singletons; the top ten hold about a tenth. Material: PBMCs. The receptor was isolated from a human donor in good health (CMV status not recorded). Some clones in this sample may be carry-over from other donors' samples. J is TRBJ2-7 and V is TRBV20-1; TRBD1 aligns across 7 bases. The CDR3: CSAGRDSYEQYF. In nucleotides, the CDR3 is TGCAGTGCTGGCCGGGACAGCTACGAGCAGTACTTC.